A single TCR beta chain is shown here with its context. Antigen specificity is unknown. The data stem from a study of T cells in localized non-small cell lung cancer. Whole-study results and caveats: In adjacent lung, a median around 57 of the top 100 tumor clones were found. Clonality peaked in uninvolved adjacent lung rather than tumor.

Germline CDR1 is LNHDA and CDR2 is SQIVND (reference sequence). This CDR3 has 17 amino acids. V was trimmed by 2 bases and J by 0 bases, leaving 11 bases between them. TCRdb's table, derived via immunoSEQ multiplex PCR, lists solely in-frame clones and lacks some. This sample has 45,000 to 70,000 clones; roughly 85% occur once, and the top ten carry 5.2%. The TCR was taken from a woman between 35 and 70 years old with stage I lung adenocarcinoma. The starting material was peripheral blood, obtained before any cancer treatment. V usage is TRBV19 and J usage is TRBJ2-6; D unclear. The CDR3 coding sequence is TGTGCCAGTAGTATAAAAGGCAGCTTCTCTGGGGCCAACGTCCTGACTTTC. Its protein product is CASSIKGSFSGANVLTF.